The entry below gives a single TCR beta chain sequence along with its context. Its antigen is not identified. The trim removed 5 bases at V and 3 bases at J, leaving 2 bases unmatched. The CDR3 is 13 residues long. The germline gives CDR1 MNHEY, CDR2 SVGAGI. Sequencing relied on immunoSEQ assay v3.0, run at survey level. Assay: immunoSEQ multiplex PCR; the TCRdb copy retains only in-frame clones and omits some. In the table there are roughly 36,000 clones, around 83% of which are singletons. The sample is drawn from a study of long-term antiretroviral therapy in people with HIV. Study as a whole: The immediate-ART recommendation dates to 2015, and the earliest samples predate it by about a decade.

Points from the study as a whole: Documentation of ART adherence, viral resistance or therapy changes was absent. The study found that diversity rose after ART but stayed below transplant donor controls.

The sequences come from unsorted PBMCs, collected roughly 2.8 years before starting antiretroviral therapy. This receptor was identified in a woman aged 25-40 years with HIV. This rearrangement joins TRBV6-5 to TRBJ1-1; 8 bases are a match to TRBD1. The CDR3 loop is CASSDRGYTEAFF. CDR3 DNA sequence: TGTGCCAGCAGTGACAGGGGCTACACTGAAGCTTTCTTT.